The 21 T cell receptor beta chains presented below share a single source sample, sequenced in a study of blood T cell repertoires in COVID-19. Using immunoSEQ multiplex PCR, the repertoire was profiled, and TCRdb retains in-frame clones only, with some absent. The sample carries 150,000 to 200,000 clones, about 85% recorded once. Sequenced sample: peripheral blood. The receptors derive from a man in his forties or fifties with acute or convalescent COVID-19.

This clone appeared once. This chain uses TRBV7-9 with TRBJ1-4; no firm D call. In germline, CDR1 is SEHNR, CDR2 FQNEAQ (reference sequence). Trimming removed 5 bases from V and 5 bases from J, with 18 bases in between. There are 16 residues in the CDR3. CDR3: CASSPGSFEGNEKLFF. For the CDR3, the DNA is TGTGCCAGCAGCCCCGGATCCTTCGAGGGAAATGAAAAACTGTTTTTT.

Only one count was recorded for this clone. J is TRBJ1-4 and V is TRBV2; 10 nucleotides line up with TRBD1. Germline V gene lookup returns CDR1 SNHLY and CDR2 FYNNEI. There are 17 residues in the CDR3. Trimming cost V 8 bases and J 0 bases; bases outside gene matches: 9. The CDR3 region is CASGDRGRSATNEKLFF. The CDR3 DNA sequence: TGTGCCAGCGGAGACAGGGGGCGATCTGCAACTAATGAAAAACTGTTTTTT.

The chain employs TRBV6-6 and TRBJ1-1; a weak D match, TRBD1 (5 bases). Looked up from germline, CDR1 is MNHNY and CDR2 is SVGAGI (reference sequence). V gave up 7 bases and J gave up 2 bases, with 11 bases separating them. The CDR3 has 13 residues. The CDR3 coding sequence is TGTGCCAGCACAAGACAGAGCAACACTGAAGCTTTCTTT. Protein: CASTRQSNTEAFF.

The V and J genes are TRBV28 and TRBJ1-1; the D is unclear. Trimming cost V 3 bases and J 1 base, with 12 bases left between them. The CDR3 sequence is 15 residues long. From germline, CDR1 is MDHEN and CDR2 SYDVKM. The CDR3 is CASSFWQSGNTEAFF. The CDR3 region has the DNA TGTGCCAGCAGTTTTTGGCAGTCGGGGAACACTGAAGCTTTCTTT. The variable domain in full, with the rest retrieved from reference TRBV28 and TRBJ1-1, is DVKVTQSSRYLVKRTGEKVFLECVQDMDHENMFWYRQDPGLGLRLIYFSYDVKMKEKGDIPEGYSVSREKKERFSLILESASTNQTSMYLCASSFWQSGNTEAFFGQGTRLTVV.

The chain joins TRBV5-1 to TRBJ2-5, with D hard to call. Deletions cut 0 bases from V and 2 bases from J, with 5 bases between. This CDR3 has 13 residues. Per germline, CDR1 SGHRS and CDR2 YFSETQ. The CDR3 DNA sequence: TGCGCCAGCAGCTTGGGACAACAAGAGACCCAGTACTTC. It yields the protein CASSLGQQETQYF.

The chain recombines TRBV7-2 with TRBJ2-1, with 7 bases lining up with TRBD1. V lost 5 bases to trimming and J lost 2 bases; unmatched junction nucleotides: 12. This CDR3 has 17 amino acids. From germline, CDR1 is SGHTA and CDR2 FQGNSA. The CDR3 DNA reads as TGTGCCAGCAGCCTCGACGCCGGGACAGAACCCTACAATGAGCAGTTCTTC. As protein: CASSLDAGTEPYNEQFF. Full variable domain (rest looked up from reference TRBV7-2 and TRBJ2-1): GAGVSQSPSNKVTEKGKDVELRCDPISGHTALYWYRQSLGQGLEFLIYFQGNSAPDKSGLPSDRFSAERTGGSVSTLTIQRTQQEDSAVYLCASSLDAGTEPYNEQFFGPGTRLTVL.

This chain uses TRBV11-2 with TRBJ2-1; weak D call: TRBD1 (6 bases). Germline loops: CDR1 SGHAT, CDR2 FQNNGV. Trimming removed 4 bases at V and 7 bases at J, with 14 bases between. CDR3 length: 14 amino acids. The CDR3 sequence is CASSYGNTGNEQFF. DNA for the CDR3: TGTGCCAGCAGCTACGGAAACACAGGGAATGAGCAGTTCTTC.

This chain connects TRBV30 to TRBJ1-2; D remains ambiguous. The CDR3 contains 13 residues. Trimming cost V 0 bases and J 8 bases, with 13 bases left between them. Germline V gives CDR1 GTSNPN, CDR2 SVGIG (reference sequence). In DNA form, the CDR3 reads TGTGCCTGGAGTGTATCGGCACCGAGGGGCTACACCTTC. It encodes CAWSVSAPRGYTF.

The chain links TRBV6-5 to TRBJ2-3; unclear D gene. Trimming stripped 8 bases from V and 4 bases from J, with 13 bases between. This CDR3 region has 13 residues. From germline, CDR1 is MNHEY and CDR2 SVGAGI. The CDR3 DNA follows: TGTGCCAGCTCCAAGCCCCCGGCAGATACGCAGTATTTT. Protein sequence: CASSKPPADTQYF.

V is TRBV19 and J is TRBJ2-1, with TRBD2 identical over 9 bases. This CDR3 is built from 16 residues. J was trimmed by 7 bases and V by 4 bases; bases with no gene match: 11. Germline V gene data show CDR1 as LNHDA and CDR2 as SQIVND (reference sequence). CDR3 sequence (DNA): TGTGCCAGTAGTACCCGACTAGCGGCAAGGCTGAATGAGCAGTTCTTC. This sequence encodes CASSTRLAARLNEQFF.

This sequence joins TRBV7-2 and TRBJ1-4; D remains ambiguous. The V gene lost 2 bases and the J gene lost 4 bases, with 11 bases spanning the gap. This CDR3 has 15 residues. Looked up from germline, CDR1 is SGHTA and CDR2 is FQGNSA. CDR3 sequence: CASSLYRRNNEKLFF. DNA for the CDR3: TGTGCCAGCAGCTTATACCGGCGGAATAATGAAAAACTGTTTTTT.

The chain carries TRBV5-1 and TRBJ2-7, with 8 bases that match TRBD1. The CDR3 sequence is 14 residues long. The germline gives CDR1 SGHRS, CDR2 YFSETQ. V gave up 3 bases and J gave up 3 bases; unmatched junction bases: 5. In nucleotides, the CDR3 is TGCGCCAGCAGCTCCGGGACAGGAGACTACGAGCAGTACTTC. Amino acids: CASSSGTGDYEQYF.

The J gene is TRBJ1-4, the V gene TRBV19, with D possibly TRBD1 on 6 matching bases. Trimming shortened V by 4 bases and J by 3 bases, and 12 bases separated the two germline ends. The CDR3 covers 15 residues. From germline, CDR1 is LNHDA and CDR2 SQIVND (reference sequence). CDR3 sequence reads: CASSKGVSANEKLFF. In DNA form, the CDR3 reads TGTGCCAGTAGTAAGGGGGTTTCTGCTAATGAAAAACTGTTTTTT.

In its sample, this clone was seen a few times. The chain has TRBV29-1 and TRBJ2-7; D is uncertain. The germline V gene has CDR1 SQVTM and CDR2 ANQGSEA. This CDR3 has 13 residues. Between the trimmed V and J ends, which lost 0 bases and 9 bases, there was a span of 15 bases. The CDR3 is CSVEEAPEGGQYF. The CDR3 DNA reads TGCAGCGTTGAAGAAGCTCCCGAAGGCGGGCAGTACTTC.

This chain connects TRBV3-1 (or the pseudogene TRBV3-2) to TRBJ1-2; 8 bases align to TRBD1. V dropped 5 bases and J dropped 8; count of bases not matched to a gene: 7. This CDR3 has 13 residues. CDR1 and CDR2 (germline): LGHDT, YNNKEL (reference sequence). The CDR3 reads CASSWTGSLGYTF. CDR3 DNA sequence: TGTGCCAGCAGCTGGACAGGGTCCCTGGGCTACACCTTC.

This clone has only one observation. Other nucleotide sequences from this sample produce the same CDR3. The J gene is TRBJ1-2, the V gene TRBV7-2; D is undetermined. Per germline, CDR1 SGHTA and CDR2 FQGNSA. Deletions cut 6 bases from V and 1 base from J, with 3 bases between. The CDR3 sequence is 11 residues long. The CDR3 nucleotides are TGTGCCAGCAGTAGTAACTATGGCTACACCTTC. Encoded protein: CASSSNYGYTF.

The rearrangement links TRBV10-3 to TRBJ1-1, with TRBD1 matching over 8 bases. The CDR3 is 12 residues long. Germline V gene lookup returns CDR1 ENHRY and CDR2 SYGVKD. J was trimmed by 1 base and V by 9 bases; bases with no gene match: 1. This CDR3 is CAIQGENTEAFF. The CDR3 nucleotides are TGTGCCATACAGGGGGAGAACACTGAAGCTTTCTTT.

The chain uses TRBV19 and TRBJ1-5; 8 positions match TRBD1. CDR3 size: 15 residues. Germline V lookup: CDR1 LNHDA, CDR2 SQIVND (reference sequence). After removal of 9 bases from V and 6 bases from J, the junction contained 13 bases not matched to a gene. The CDR3: CASPNQGALGQPQHF. The CDR3 bases are TGTGCCAGCCCTAATCAGGGGGCGCTTGGTCAGCCCCAGCATTTT.

The chain joins TRBV6-4 to TRBJ2-1; 8 positions agree with TRBD1. J was trimmed by 8 bases and V by 2 bases; bases with no gene match: 8. The CDR3 is 15 residues long. The germline gives CDR1 MRHNA, CDR2 SNTAGT. Here the CDR3 reads CASSDVRQGRHEQFF. CDR3 nucleotide sequence: TGTGCCAGCAGTGACGTTCGACAGGGGAGGCATGAGCAGTTCTTC.

This sequence joins TRBV28 and TRBJ1-1; possibly TRBD1 for D (5 bases). CDR3 size: 16 residues. The V and J ends lost 2 bases and 1 base respectively, with 14 bases between them. Germline CDR1 MDHEN, CDR2 SYDVKM. CDR3 sequence: CASSLSPATGNTEAFF. The CDR3, as DNA: TGTGCCAGCAGTTTAAGTCCGGCAACAGGGAACACTGAAGCTTTCTTT. Complete variable domain (other parts from reference TRBV28 and TRBJ1-1): DVKVTQSSRYLVKRTGEKVFLECVQDMDHENMFWYRQDPGLGLRLIYFSYDVKMKEKGDIPEGYSVSREKKERFSLILESASTNQTSMYLCASSLSPATGNTEAFFGQGTRLTVV.

The J gene is TRBJ2-2, the V gene TRBV3-1 (or the pseudogene TRBV3-2); no reliable D call. The CDR3 totals 14 residues. Germline assignment: CDR1 LGHDT and CDR2 YNNKEL (reference sequence). V was trimmed by 3 bases and J by 1 base, leaving 6 bases between them. Written as DNA, the CDR3 is TGTGCCAGCAGCCAGCGACAGAACACCGGGGAGCTGTTTTTT. Its translation: CASSQRQNTGELFF.